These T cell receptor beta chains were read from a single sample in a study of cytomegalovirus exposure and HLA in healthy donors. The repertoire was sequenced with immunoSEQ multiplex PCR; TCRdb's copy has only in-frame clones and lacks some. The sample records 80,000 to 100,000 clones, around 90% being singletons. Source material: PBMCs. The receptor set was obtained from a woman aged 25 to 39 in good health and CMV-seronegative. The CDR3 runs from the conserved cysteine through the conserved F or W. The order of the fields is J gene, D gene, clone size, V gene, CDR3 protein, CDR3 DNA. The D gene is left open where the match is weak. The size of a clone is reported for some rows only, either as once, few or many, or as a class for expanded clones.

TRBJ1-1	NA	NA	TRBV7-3	CASSPTTENTEAFF	TGTGCCAGCAGCCCCACGACAGAGAACACTGAAGCTTTCTTT
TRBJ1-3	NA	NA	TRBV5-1	CASSNQGGNTIYF	TGCGCCAGCAGCAACCAGGGGGGAAACACCATATATTTT
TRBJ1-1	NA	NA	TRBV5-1	CASRSNLAVGTEAFF	TGCGCCAGCAGATCGAATCTCGCGGTCGGGACTGAAGCTTTCTTT
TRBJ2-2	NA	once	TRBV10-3	CAISPTGTGELFF	TGTGCCATCAGTCCTACAGGGACCGGGGAGCTGTTTTTT
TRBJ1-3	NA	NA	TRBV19	CASMKGRNTIYF	TGTGCCAGTATGAAGGGGAGAAACACCATATATTTT
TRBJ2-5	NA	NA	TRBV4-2	CASSQAGVQETQYF	TGTGCCAGCAGCCAAGCGGGGGTGCAAGAGACCCAGTACTTC
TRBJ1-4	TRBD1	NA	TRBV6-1	CASISDRANEKLFF	TGTGCCAGCATTTCGGACAGGGCTAATGAAAAACTGTTTTTT
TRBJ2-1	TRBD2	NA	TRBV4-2	CASSLAGETYNEQFF	TGTGCCAGCAGTCTAGCGGGAGAGACTTACAATGAGCAGTTCTTC
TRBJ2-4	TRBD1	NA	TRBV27	CASSLFRDRGTDKNIQYF	TGTGCCAGCAGTTTATTTCGGGACAGGGGTACGGACAAAAACATTCAGTACTTC
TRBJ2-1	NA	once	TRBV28	CASSPRWQPSPGQFF	TGTGCCAGCAGTCCGCGGTGGCAGCCTTCGCCCGGGCAGTTCTTC
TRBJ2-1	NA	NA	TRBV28	CASSSGAGSEQFF	TGTGCCAGCAGCTCAGGGGCTGGTAGTGAGCAGTTCTTC
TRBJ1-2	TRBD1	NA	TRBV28	CASSRSGTAPTRADYGYTF	TGTGCCAGCAGCCGATCAGGGACAGCCCCTACCCGGGCGGACTATGGCTACACCTTC
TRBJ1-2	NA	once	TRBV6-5	CASSWQGNFFFGYTF	TGTGCCAGCAGTTGGCAGGGAAATTTCTTCTTTGGCTACACCTTC
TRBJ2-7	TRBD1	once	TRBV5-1	CASSFGQGERYEQYF	TGCGCCAGCAGCTTCGGGCAGGGGGAGAGGTACGAGCAGTACTTC